Shown below are 18 T cell receptor beta chains from a single sample sequenced in a study of identical twins. From the 5' RACE reads, TCRdb called clonotypes with MiXCR, one entry per CDR3 protein. The sample consists of about 1.7 million distinct CDR3 sequences, less than 40% of them appearing once. Specimen: cord blood. These receptors originate from a newborn girl in good health.

This clonotype was detected a few times. The J gene is TRBJ2-4, the V gene TRBV20-1; D is ambiguous. V was cut by 4 bases and J by 6 bases, with 13 bases left in between. CDR3 size: 13 residues. CDR1 is DFQATT, CDR2 SNEGSKA, per germline (reference sequence). DNA for the CDR3: TGCAGTGCTACCTGGGCGGCCGTAAACATTCAGTACTTC. Its protein product is CSATWAAVNIQYF.

This clonotype has at least ten counts. The rearrangement uses TRBV4-2 and TRBJ2-1, with TRBD2 as a possible D gene (5 bases). V lost 1 base and J lost 8, with 12 bases in between. The V gene's germline CDR1 is LGHNA and CDR2 YNFKEQ. The CDR3 has 14 residues. The CDR3 spells CASSQVGVEDEQFF. The CDR3 DNA reads TGTGCCAGCAGCCAAGTAGGCGTGGAGGATGAGCAGTTCTTC.

This clonotype was seen more than once but under ten times. This sequence joins TRBV5-1 and TRBJ2-7, with D unresolved. From germline, CDR1 is SGHRS and CDR2 YFSETQ. Trimming left V 4 bases short and J 7 bases short, with 15 bases between. The CDR3 extends over 13 amino acids. The CDR3 nucleotides are TGCGCCAGCAGCCCTCGGCCGGCCGGTGAGCAGTACTTC. It yields the protein CASSPRPAGEQYF.

The genes are TRBV28 and TRBJ2-7; 7 bases align to TRBD1. The CDR3 length is 14 residues. Germline CDR1 reads MDHEN; CDR2 reads SYDVKM. V dropped 5 bases and J dropped 6; count of bases not matched to a gene: 10. The chain's CDR3 is CASSQPGQFLEQYF. The CDR3 DNA reads as TGTGCCAGCAGTCAACCGGGACAGTTCCTCGAGCAGTACTTC.

V is TRBV7-2 and J is TRBJ2-6; no definite D call. The germline V and J ends were trimmed by 0 bases and 5 bases, with 11 bases remaining between them. Germline lookup yields CDR1 SGHTA and CDR2 FQGNSA. There are 16 residues in the CDR3. DNA of the CDR3: TGTGCCAGCAGCTTAGCGCGGTCCTCCTGGGCCAACGTCCTGACTTTC. Its translation is CASSLARSSWANVLTF. The whole variable domain, remainder taken from reference TRBV7-2 and TRBJ2-6, is GAGVSQSPSNKVTEKGKDVELRCDPISGHTALYWYRQSLGQGLEFLIYFQGNSAPDKSGLPSDRFSAERTGGSVSTLTIQRTQQEDSAVYLCASSLARSSWANVLTFGAGSRLTVL.

In the case of this clonotype: The junction departs from the called germline gene at one end, perhaps through a read error. The chain carries TRBV24-1 and TRBJ2-1, with 9 bases aligning to TRBD2. The CDR3 contains 16 residues. Germline V CDR1 and CDR2: KGHDR, SFDVKD. The CDR3 DNA follows: TGTGCCACCAGTGATTTGGGCGGGAGGGCCTACAATGGGCAGTTCTTC. This gives the protein CATSDLGGRAYNGQFF.

J is TRBJ2-5 and V is TRBV12-3 or TRBV12-4, with D possibly being TRBD2 (5 bases). Trimming shortened V by 7 bases and J by 10 bases, and 25 bases separated the two germline ends. The CDR3 loop spans 15 amino acids. In DNA, the CDR3 is TGTGCCAGCACCCTGGGTGGGGAGAACAAAAACATCCAGTACTTC. Its protein product is CASTLGGENKNIQYF.

This clonotype has only a few counts. J is TRBJ2-4 and V is TRBV6-1; the D gene could be TRBD1 or TRBD2 (5 bases each). The V gene's germline CDR1 is MNHNS and CDR2 SASEGT. V lost 4 bases and J lost 0, with 13 bases in between. This CDR3 spans 16 amino acids. The CDR3 DNA is TGTGCCAGCAGTGGAGGGGACCGCATAGCCAAAAACATTCAGTACTTC. It yields the protein CASSGGDRIAKNIQYF.

This clonotype has a handful of counts. The rearrangement joins TRBV10-3 to TRBJ2-5; 8 bases agree with TRBD2. Trimming at V came to 4 bases and at J to 2 bases, leaving 3 bases not matched to a gene. Germline V gene data show CDR1 as ENHRY and CDR2 as SYGVKD. CDR3 length: 14 residues. CDR3 nucleotides: TGTGCCATCAGTGGAACGGGGGGGCAAGAGACCCAGTACTTC. Translated, it gives CAISGTGGQETQYF.

About this clonotype itself: A much larger clone lies one base from this, so it may be a read error. V usage is TRBV24-1 and J usage is TRBJ2-7; a possible D gene is TRBD1 (5 bases). This CDR3 is 13 amino acids long. Germline lookup yields CDR1 KGHDR and CDR2 SFDVKD. V dropped 4 bases and J dropped 0 bases, with 6 bases sitting between them. The CDR3 here is CATSEDNSYEQYF. In DNA, the CDR3 is TGTGCCACCAGTGAGGACAACTCCTACGAGCAGTACTTC.

The chain employs TRBV3-1 and TRBJ2-1; 14 positions agree with TRBD2. Per the germline V gene, CDR1 is LGHDT and CDR2 is YNNKEL (reference sequence). The J segment lost 10 bases and the V segment lost 2 bases, leaving 7 bases of the junction unmatched. This CDR3 is 16 amino acids long. The CDR3 nucleotides read TGTGCCAGCAGCCAAACGGGACTAGCGGGAGAGAACGAGCAGTTCTTC. Translating gives CASSQTGLAGENEQFF.

V gene TRBV3-1 combines with J gene TRBJ1-5, with no clear D. This CDR3 comprises 12 residues. The V and J ends lost 4 bases and 11 bases respectively, with 12 bases between them. Germline lookup yields CDR1 LGHDT and CDR2 YNNKEL (reference sequence). The chain's CDR3 is CASSLGVMTQHF. CDR3 sequence (DNA): TGTGCCAGCAGCCTCGGGGTTATGACCCAGCATTTT.

The chain links TRBV15 to TRBJ1-4, with 9 bases aligning to TRBD1. V shed 4 bases and J 7 bases; nucleotides not matched to a gene: 4. This CDR3 region has 14 residues. Germline-derived CDR1 and CDR2 are LNHNV and YYDKDF (reference sequence). The CDR3: CATSIRQGGEKLFF. CDR3 bases: TGTGCCACCAGCATACGACAGGGGGGTGAAAAACTGTTTTTT.

This clonotype was seen repeatedly, ten times or more. J is TRBJ2-7 and V is TRBV11-2, with 9 bases fitting TRBD2. CDR3 length: 15 residues. V gave up 5 bases and J gave up 3 bases; unmatched junction bases: 8. Germline V gives CDR1 SGHAT, CDR2 FQNNGV. CDR3 in amino acids: CASSIVGLANYEQYF. DNA of the CDR3: TGTGCCAGCAGCATCGTGGGACTAGCCAACTACGAGCAGTACTTC.

The rearrangement uses TRBV6-2 or TRBV6-3 and TRBJ1-3, with no clear D. Trimming took off 3 bases at V and 0 bases at J, with 9 bases between the two ends. The CDR3 has 15 residues. In germline, CDR1 is MNHEY, CDR2 SVGEGT. As DNA, the CDR3 is TGTGCCAGCAGTTATGGGCCCTTCTCTGGAAACACCATATATTTT. Amino acid sequence: CASSYGPFSGNTIYF.

The V and J genes are TRBV28 and TRBJ1-6; weak D call: TRBD1 (5 bases). V shed 5 bases and J shed 0 bases, with 17 bases lying between them. This CDR3 region has 18 residues. CDR1 MDHEN and CDR2 SYDVKM come from the germline V gene. The CDR3, as DNA: TGTGCCAGCAGTCCGACCGGGGCGCAGAGCTCCTATAATTCACCCCTCCACTTT. Its translation: CASSPTGAQSSYNSPLHF.

This clonotype has only a few counts. The chain links TRBV7-4 to TRBJ1-2; D is uncertain. This CDR3 contains 10 residues. Germline CDR1 reads SGHVT; CDR2 reads SQSDAQ. Trimming removed 5 bases at V and 8 bases at J, with 6 bases between. This chain's CDR3 is CASSPWGYTF. CDR3 coding DNA: TGTGCCAGCAGCCCATGGGGCTACACCTTC.

The chain combines TRBV5-6 with TRBJ2-7; the D call may be TRBD1 or TRBD2 (5 bases each). The CDR3 contains 15 residues. CDR1 is SGHDT, CDR2 YYEEEE, per germline. Between the trimmed V and J ends, which lost 3 bases and 7 bases, there was a span of 20 bases. The DNA of the CDR3 is TGTGCCAGCAGCTGGGGCTCCTCGGGGTACAATGAGCAGTACTTC. It yields the protein CASSWGSSGYNEQYF.